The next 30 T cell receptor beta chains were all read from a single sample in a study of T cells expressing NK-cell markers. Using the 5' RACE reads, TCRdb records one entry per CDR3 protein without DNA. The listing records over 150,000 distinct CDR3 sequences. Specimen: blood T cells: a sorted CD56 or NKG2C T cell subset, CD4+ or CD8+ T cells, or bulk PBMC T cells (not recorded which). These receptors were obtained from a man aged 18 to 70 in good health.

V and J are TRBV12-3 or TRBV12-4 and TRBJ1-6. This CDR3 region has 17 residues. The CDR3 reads CASSMTSYSSYNSPLHF.

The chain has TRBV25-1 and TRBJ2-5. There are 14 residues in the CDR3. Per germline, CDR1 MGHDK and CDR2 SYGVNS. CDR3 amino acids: CASSVKQSWETQYF.

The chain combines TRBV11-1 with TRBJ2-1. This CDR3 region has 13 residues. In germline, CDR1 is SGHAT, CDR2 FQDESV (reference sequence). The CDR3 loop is CASSFHPNNEQFF.

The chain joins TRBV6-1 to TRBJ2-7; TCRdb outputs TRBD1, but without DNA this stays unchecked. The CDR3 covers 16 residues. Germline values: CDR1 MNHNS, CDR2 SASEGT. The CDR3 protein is CASSTHRERGLYEQYF.

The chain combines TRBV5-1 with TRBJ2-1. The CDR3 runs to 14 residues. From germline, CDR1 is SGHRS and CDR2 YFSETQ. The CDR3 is CASSPKIESNEQFF.

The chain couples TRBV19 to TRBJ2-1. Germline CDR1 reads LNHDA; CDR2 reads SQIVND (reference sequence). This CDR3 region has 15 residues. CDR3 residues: CASSIGFSTYNEQFF.

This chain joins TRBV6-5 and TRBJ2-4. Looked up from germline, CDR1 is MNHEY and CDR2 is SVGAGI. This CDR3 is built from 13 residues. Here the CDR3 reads CASSYSVMDIQYF.

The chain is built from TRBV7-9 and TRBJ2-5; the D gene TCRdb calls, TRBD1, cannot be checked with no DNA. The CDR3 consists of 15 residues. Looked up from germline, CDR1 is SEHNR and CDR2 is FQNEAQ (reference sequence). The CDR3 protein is CASSHRDRVFETQYF.

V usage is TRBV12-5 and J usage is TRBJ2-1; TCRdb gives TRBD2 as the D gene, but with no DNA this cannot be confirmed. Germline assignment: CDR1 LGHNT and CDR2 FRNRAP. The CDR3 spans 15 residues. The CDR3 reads CASAKVGEYVNEQFF.

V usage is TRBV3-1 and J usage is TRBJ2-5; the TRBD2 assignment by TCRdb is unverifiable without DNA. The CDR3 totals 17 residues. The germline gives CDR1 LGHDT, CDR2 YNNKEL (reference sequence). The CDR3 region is CASYQGTSGGIQETQYF.

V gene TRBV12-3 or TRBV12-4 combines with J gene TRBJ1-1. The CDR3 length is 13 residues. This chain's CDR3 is CASSFEEASEAFF.

CDR3 sequence reads: CASSLNGGAMGTDTQYF. The chain uses TRBV7-3 and TRBJ2-3; TCRdb indicates TRBD2, and absent DNA this call remains unverified. This CDR3 spans 17 amino acids. The germline CDR1 and CDR2 sequences are SGHTA and FQGTGA.

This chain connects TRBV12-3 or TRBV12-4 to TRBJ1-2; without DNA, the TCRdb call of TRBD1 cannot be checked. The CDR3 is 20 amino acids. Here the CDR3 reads CASTRPGVGPETAPIDGYTF.

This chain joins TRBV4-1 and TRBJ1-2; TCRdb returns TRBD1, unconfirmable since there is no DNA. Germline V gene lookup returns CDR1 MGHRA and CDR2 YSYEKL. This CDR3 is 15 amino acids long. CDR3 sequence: CASSLGTGQSYGYTF.

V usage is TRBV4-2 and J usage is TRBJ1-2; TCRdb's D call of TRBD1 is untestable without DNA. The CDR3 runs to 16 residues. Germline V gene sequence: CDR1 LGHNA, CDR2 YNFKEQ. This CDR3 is CASSQDPRGQGYGYTF.

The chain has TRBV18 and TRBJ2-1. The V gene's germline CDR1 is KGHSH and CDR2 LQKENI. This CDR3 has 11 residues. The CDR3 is CASSLYDEQFF.

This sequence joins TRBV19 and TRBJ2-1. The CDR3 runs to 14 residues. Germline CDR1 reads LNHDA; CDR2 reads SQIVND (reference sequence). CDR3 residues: CASSTSRDYNEQFF.

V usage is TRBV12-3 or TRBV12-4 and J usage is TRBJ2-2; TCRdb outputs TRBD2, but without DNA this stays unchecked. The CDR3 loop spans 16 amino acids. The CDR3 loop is CASSWEGIRGTGELFF.

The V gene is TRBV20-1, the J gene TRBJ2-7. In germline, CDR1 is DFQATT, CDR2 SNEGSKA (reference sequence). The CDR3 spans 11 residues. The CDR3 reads CSASGVAEQYF.

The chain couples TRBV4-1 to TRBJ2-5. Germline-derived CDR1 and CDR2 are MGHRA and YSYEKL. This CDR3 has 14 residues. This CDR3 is CASSQVDSSETQYF.

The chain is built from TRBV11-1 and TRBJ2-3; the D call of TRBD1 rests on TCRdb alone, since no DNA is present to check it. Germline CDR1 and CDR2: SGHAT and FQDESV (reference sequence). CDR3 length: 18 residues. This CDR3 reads CASSLPMGQGASTDTQYF. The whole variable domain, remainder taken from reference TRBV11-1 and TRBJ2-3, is EAEVAQSPRYKITEKSQAVAFWCDPISGHATLYWYRQILGQGPELLVQFQDESVVDDSQLPKDRFSAERLKGVDSTLKIQPAELGDSAMYLCASSLPMGQGASTDTQYFGPGTRLTVL.

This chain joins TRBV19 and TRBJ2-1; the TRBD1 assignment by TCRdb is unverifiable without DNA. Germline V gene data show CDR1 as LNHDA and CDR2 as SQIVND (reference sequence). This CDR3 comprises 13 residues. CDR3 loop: CASSATGGHEQFF.

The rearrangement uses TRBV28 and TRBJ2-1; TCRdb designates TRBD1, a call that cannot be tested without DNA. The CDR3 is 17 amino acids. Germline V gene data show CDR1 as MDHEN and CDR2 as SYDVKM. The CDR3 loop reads CASSLWTETTSYNEQFF.

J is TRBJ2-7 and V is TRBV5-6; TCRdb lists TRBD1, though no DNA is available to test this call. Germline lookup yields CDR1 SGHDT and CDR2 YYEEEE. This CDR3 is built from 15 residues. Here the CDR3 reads CASSLVQGLAYEQYF.

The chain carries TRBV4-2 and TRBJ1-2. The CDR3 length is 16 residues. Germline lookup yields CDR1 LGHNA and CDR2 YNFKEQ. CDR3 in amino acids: CASSPGPTVPGNGYTF.

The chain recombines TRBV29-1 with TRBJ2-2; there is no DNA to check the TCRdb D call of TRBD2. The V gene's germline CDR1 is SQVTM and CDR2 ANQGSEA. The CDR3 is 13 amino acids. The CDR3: CSAVPLRTGELFF.

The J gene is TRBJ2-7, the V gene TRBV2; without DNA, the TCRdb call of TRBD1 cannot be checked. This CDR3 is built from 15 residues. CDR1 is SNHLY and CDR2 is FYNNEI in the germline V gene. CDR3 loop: CASSPNRGQYYEQYF.

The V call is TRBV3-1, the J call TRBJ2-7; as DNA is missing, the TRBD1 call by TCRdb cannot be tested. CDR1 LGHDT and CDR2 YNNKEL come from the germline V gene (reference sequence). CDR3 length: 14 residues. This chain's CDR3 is CASSPRAVPHEQYF.

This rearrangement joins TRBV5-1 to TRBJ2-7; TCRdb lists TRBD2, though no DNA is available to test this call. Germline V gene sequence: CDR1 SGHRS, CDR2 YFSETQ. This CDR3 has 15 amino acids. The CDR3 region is CASSLFRLAGDEQYF.

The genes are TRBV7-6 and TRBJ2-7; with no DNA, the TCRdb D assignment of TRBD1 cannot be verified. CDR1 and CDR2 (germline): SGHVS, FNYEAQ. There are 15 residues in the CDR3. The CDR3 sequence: CASSLEGQVTYEQYF.